This TCR beta chain derives from a study of T cell repertoires in cytomegalovirus infection. Worth noting for this clonotype: Antigen unknown.

TCRdb re-derived calls from the reads in MiXCR, one entry per CDR3 protein. The repertoire holds some 800,000 distinct CDR3 sequences, with approximately 32% as singletons. The CDR3 is 17 residues long. Germline V gene lookup returns CDR1 SGHNT and CDR2 YYREEE (reference sequence). J was trimmed by 8 bases and V by 1 base; bases with no gene match: 11. This chain uses TRBV5-4 with TRBJ1-6; 8 nucleotides line up with TRBD1. This clonotype was sampled from a human donor in good health (CMV status not recorded). Some clones in this sample may be carry-over from other donors' samples. The sequences come from cultured CD8+ T cells from PBMCs, collected from culture after CMV antigen stimulation. CDR3 sequence (DNA): TGTGCCAGCAGCTTGAGGGGACAGGAGGAGGAAGATTCACCCCTCCACTTT. It specifies CASSLRGQEEEDSPLHF.